These 28 T cell receptor beta chains share one sample of origin, sequenced in a study of T cell repertoires in aging, cancer and after chemotherapy. Peripheral blood genomic DNA, not sorted cells or RNA, was the template. Multiplex touch-down PCR with TRB-A/B primers amplified rearranged V-D-J TRB sequences. Each CDR3 protein gets one entry after TCRdb re-called the multiplex PCR reads with MiXCR. The data contain 12,000 or so distinct CDR3 sequences, 30% to 40% of them singletons. The specimen sequenced was blood. Source of these receptors: a human donor in good health. The donor label of this sample is uncertain.

The rearrangement links TRBV18 to TRBJ1-4; 7 positions match TRBD1. CDR3 length equals 13 residues. V dropped 7 bases and J dropped 4; count of bases not matched to a gene: 3. Germline V gene data show CDR1 as KGHSH and CDR2 as LQKENI. The DNA for the CDR3 is TGTGCCAGCTACGGACAGGATAATGAAAAACTGTTTTTT. This gives the protein CASYGQDNEKLFF.

The chain joins TRBV20-1 to TRBJ2-1, with D possibly being TRBD2 (6 bases). V lost 5 bases to trimming and J lost 4 bases, with 15 bases between them. The CDR3 length is 14 residues. Germline V gene lookup returns CDR1 DFQATT and CDR2 SNEGSKA (reference sequence). CDR3 DNA: TGCAGTGCTTCGCGACTAGGGAGGTACAATGAGCAGTTCTTC. Protein: CSASRLGRYNEQFF.

Turning to this clonotype: A read error is possible here, since a much larger clone lies one base away. The chain joins TRBV15 to TRBJ1-6; TRBD1 might be the D (5 bases). This CDR3 spans 13 amino acids. With 1 base removed from V and 8 bases from J, the gap between germline ends came to 6 bases. CDR1 is LNHNV, CDR2 YYDKDF, per germline (reference sequence). The CDR3 DNA reads TGTGCCACCAGCAGAGTGGGGCATTCACCCCTCCACTTT. It translates to CATSRVGHSPLHF.

The chain carries TRBV7-6 and TRBJ2-5; a possible D gene is TRBD2 (5 bases). The CDR3 has 15 residues. The V end lost 3 bases, the J end lost 2 bases, and 13 bases lay between the germline ends. Germline CDR1 and CDR2: SGHVS and FNYEAQ. CDR3: CASSLEGPGQETQYF. CDR3 DNA sequence: TGTGCCAGCAGCTTGGAAGGTCCGGGGCAAGAGACCCAGTACTTC.

This sequence joins TRBV30 and TRBJ1-6; D remains ambiguous. The CDR3 spans 12 residues. V was clipped by 4 bases and J by 7 bases, with 8 bases between them. Germline V gives CDR1 GTSNPN, CDR2 SVGIG (reference sequence). Here the CDR3 reads CAWTGPNSPLHF. CDR3 coding DNA: TGTGCCTGGACAGGCCCGAATTCACCCCTCCACTTT.

The table lists this clonotype with a few counts. The chain couples TRBV5-4 to TRBJ1-6; 7 positions match TRBD1. V dropped 4 bases and J dropped 9; count of bases not matched to a gene: 10. Germline loops: CDR1 SGHNT, CDR2 YYREEE (reference sequence). This CDR3 contains 15 residues. This CDR3 reads CASSPPTGPGSPLHF. In DNA, the CDR3 is TGTGCCAGCAGCCCGCCGACAGGGCCGGGTTCACCCCTCCACTTT.

This chain joins TRBV27 and TRBJ2-1, with TRBD1 matching over 7 bases. The ends lost 6 bases at V and 2 bases at J; junction bases unmatched: 4. CDR1 and CDR2 from the germline V gene are MNHEY and SMNVEV (reference sequence). There are 14 residues in the CDR3. In nucleotides, the CDR3 is TGTGCCAGCAGCCGGGACAGCCCCTACAATGAGCAGTTCTTC. Translating gives CASSRDSPYNEQFF.

The J gene is TRBJ2-7, the V gene TRBV11-2, with D possibly matching TRBD2 (5 bases). With 8 bases removed from V and 10 bases from J, the gap between germline ends came to 12 bases. CDR1 SGHAT and CDR2 FQNNGV come from the germline V gene. This CDR3 spans 10 amino acids. This CDR3 is CASDGVVQYF. The CDR3 nucleotides are TGTGCCAGCGACGGGGTCGTACAGTACTTC.

This clonotype was observed a handful of times. This chain uses TRBV20-1 with TRBJ2-3; no firm D call. With 0 bases removed from V and 6 bases from J, the gap between germline ends came to 4 bases. The CDR3 has 11 amino acids. Per the germline V gene, CDR1 is DFQATT and CDR2 is SNEGSKA (reference sequence). The CDR3 nucleotides are TGCAGTGCTAGAGATTTGGATACGCAGTATTTT. This encodes CSARDLDTQYF.

This clonotype was recorded a few times. The chain employs TRBV5-4 and TRBJ1-2; D gene unclear. This CDR3 has 13 residues. Germline CDR1 reads SGHNT; CDR2 reads YYREEE (reference sequence). Trimming took off 2 bases at V and 2 bases at J, with 7 bases between the two ends. CDR3 nucleotides: TGTGCCAGCAGCTTCGACGGGAACTATGGCTACACCTTC. Its translation is CASSFDGNYGYTF.

The chain links TRBV6-1 to TRBJ1-2; no firm D call. CDR1 and CDR2 from the germline V gene are MNHNS and SASEGT. Deletions cut 3 bases from V and 0 bases from J, with 5 bases between. This CDR3 spans 13 amino acids. This CDR3 reads CASSDFTNYGYTF. CDR3 nucleotides: TGTGCCAGCAGTGACTTTACTAACTATGGCTACACCTTC.

This chain connects TRBV19 to TRBJ1-5, with TRBD1 matching over 7 bases. Germline lookup yields CDR1 LNHDA and CDR2 SQIVND (reference sequence). This CDR3 is built from 16 residues. The J segment lost 3 bases and the V segment lost 2 bases, leaving 7 bases of the junction unmatched. The CDR3 here is CASSISPGTDNQPQHF. CDR3 sequence (DNA): TGTGCCAGTAGTATATCCCCCGGGACAGACAATCAGCCCCAGCATTTT.

The genes are TRBV19 and TRBJ1-1; TRBD1 matches at 9 bases. Trimming cost V 6 bases and J 5 bases; bases outside gene matches: 1. The length of the CDR3 is 12 residues. Germline-derived CDR1 and CDR2 are LNHDA and SQIVND (reference sequence). CDR3 sequence (DNA): TGTGCCAGTAGGACAGGGGGTACTGAAGCTTTCTTT. This sequence encodes CASRTGGTEAFF. Supplemented by reference TRBV19 and TRBJ1-1, the full variable domain reads DGGITQSPKYLFRKEGQNVTLSCEQNLNHDAMYWYRQDPGQGLRLIYYSQIVNDFQKGDIAEGYSVSREKKESFPLTVTSAQKNPTAFYLCASRTGGTEAFFGQGTRLTVV.

The J gene is TRBJ2-1, the V gene TRBV12-3 or TRBV12-4; 9 bases fit TRBD2. J lost 5 bases, V lost 1 base, and 9 bases had no gene match. The CDR3 extends over 17 amino acids. The CDR3 sequence is CASSLGPGGGADNEQFF. The DNA of the CDR3 is TGTGCCAGCAGTTTAGGTCCTGGCGGGGGGGCCGACAATGAGCAGTTCTTC.

The chain carries TRBV6-2 or TRBV6-3 and TRBJ2-1, with D unclear. CDR1 is MNHEY and CDR2 is SVGEGT in the germline V gene. This CDR3 contains 13 residues. The V and J ends lost 6 bases and 4 bases respectively, with 10 bases between them. CDR3 DNA sequence: TGTGCCAGCAGACTAAAGAAGTACAATGAGCAGTTCTTC. Residues: CASRLKKYNEQFF.

This clonotype was seen a few times. The V and J genes are TRBV27 and TRBJ1-3, with TRBD1 matching over 7 bases. V lost 6 bases to trimming and J lost 0 bases; unmatched junction nucleotides: 2. CDR3 length equals 14 residues. Looked up from germline, CDR1 is MNHEY and CDR2 is SMNVEV (reference sequence). The CDR3 reads CASRTGVSGNTIYF. The CDR3 DNA is TGTGCCAGCAGAACAGGGGTCTCTGGAAACACCATATATTTT.

The rearrangement uses TRBV27 and TRBJ1-2; D ambiguous. Germline CDR1 is MNHEY and CDR2 is SMNVEV (reference sequence). The CDR3 is made up of 14 amino acids. The V and J ends lost 2 bases and 7 bases respectively, with 14 bases between them. CDR3 nucleotides: TGTGCCAGCAGTTTAACGACCCAACATGGTGGCTACACCTTC. Translation: CASSLTTQHGGYTF.

This clonotype has only a few counts. The chain uses TRBV12-3 or TRBV12-4 and TRBJ2-1; a possible D gene is TRBD1 (6 bases). The CDR3 has 17 amino acids. V was pared by 2 bases and J by 2 bases, with 16 bases between. The CDR3 DNA is TGTGCCAGCAGTTTAAATCGGGTGGGGGCGCCCTACAATGAGCAGTTCTTC. It encodes CASSLNRVGAPYNEQFF.

The count of this clonotype is one. The chain has TRBV13 and TRBJ1-5; D remains unclear. With 5 bases removed from V and 0 bases from J, the gap between germline ends came to 8 bases. Germline values: CDR1 PRHDT, CDR2 FYEKMQ (reference sequence). This CDR3 has 14 residues. Written as DNA, the CDR3 is TGTGCCAGCAGCCCCTCGTCTAGCAATCAGCCCCAGCATTTT. This encodes CASSPSSSNQPQHF.

The chain employs TRBV19 and TRBJ2-2; no firm D call. There are 13 residues in the CDR3. The V end lost 2 bases, the J end lost 5 bases, and 6 bases lay between the germline ends. CDR1 is LNHDA, CDR2 SQIVND, per germline (reference sequence). The CDR3 bases are TGTGCCAGTAGTATATTTGGGACCGGGGAGCTGTTTTTT. Translating gives CASSIFGTGELFF.

This clonotype is labeled medium-sized (0.01 to 0.1%). The CDR3 reads CSVDQTGGGGYTF. The CDR3, as DNA: TGCAGCGTTGACCAGACAGGGGGAGGGGGCTACACCTTC. This sequence joins TRBV29-1 and TRBJ1-2, with TRBD1 identical over 9 bases. V was pared by 3 bases and J by 8 bases, with 7 bases of the junction left unmatched. The length of the CDR3 is 13 residues. Germline V gene sequence: CDR1 SQVTM, CDR2 ANQGSEA. Drawing the rest from reference TRBV29-1 and TRBJ1-2, the complete variable domain is SAVISQKPSRDICQRGTSLTIQCQVDSQVTMMFWYRQQPGQSLTLIATANQGSEATYESGFVIDKFPISRPNLTFSTLTVSNMSPEDSSIYLCSVDQTGGGGYTFGSGTRLTVV.

There are a few counts of this clonotype. The V gene is TRBV27, the J gene TRBJ1-5; TRBD1 is a possible D gene (5 bases). This CDR3 has 14 residues. V lost 5 bases, J lost 0 bases, and 8 bases lay in between. Per germline, CDR1 MNHEY and CDR2 SMNVEV (reference sequence). This chain's CDR3 is CASSRTNSNQPQHF. CDR3 coding DNA: TGTGCCAGCAGTCGGACAAATAGCAATCAGCCCCAGCATTTT.

The J gene is TRBJ1-6, the V gene TRBV6-5; no clear D gene. The CDR3 is made up of 15 amino acids. V lost 6 bases and J lost 6, with 15 bases in between. The germline gives CDR1 MNHEY, CDR2 SVGAGI. The CDR3 sequence is CASRFETGANSPLHF. The CDR3 nucleotides are TGTGCCAGCAGATTCGAAACTGGAGCTAATTCACCCCTCCACTTT.

This clonotype turned up a few times. The chain uses TRBV6-1 and TRBJ1-5, with TRBD1 as a possible D gene (6 bases). Deletions cut 8 bases from V and 3 bases from J, with 17 bases between. This CDR3 has 15 amino acids. Germline CDR1 is MNHNS and CDR2 is SASEGT. Here the CDR3 reads CASFLSRGFNQPQHF. For the CDR3, the DNA is TGTGCCAGCTTTCTCTCCAGGGGCTTCAATCAGCCCCAGCATTTT.

The chain links TRBV12-3 or TRBV12-4 to TRBJ2-3; TRBD1 agrees at 8 bases. The V gene end was trimmed by 3 bases and the J gene end by 6 bases; junction bases not matched to a gene: 11. This CDR3 spans 16 amino acids. CDR3 sequence reads: CASSLSLVRGRDTQYF. CDR3 in DNA: TGTGCCAGCAGTTTGAGTTTGGTCAGGGGGCGGGATACGCAGTATTTT.

This chain connects TRBV6-5 to TRBJ2-7; weak D call: TRBD1 (6 bases). The CDR3 sequence is 13 residues long. The V end was cut by 6 bases, the J end by 6 bases, with 15 bases between. Germline assignment: CDR1 MNHEY and CDR2 SVGAGI. The CDR3 loop is CASSSMTGSEQYF. In nucleotides, the CDR3 is TGTGCCAGCAGCTCAATGACAGGTTCCGAGCAGTACTTC.

This clonotype was seen only once. V gene TRBV20-1 combines with J gene TRBJ1-5; D ambiguous. Trimming cost V 2 bases and J 5 bases, with 10 bases left between them. Germline-derived CDR1 and CDR2 are DFQATT and SNEGSKA (reference sequence). This CDR3 is 13 amino acids long. CDR3 nucleotide sequence: TGCAGTGCTAGACGGCAGATGCATCAGCCCCAGCATTTT. This codes for CSARRQMHQPQHF.

The chain is built from TRBV27 and TRBJ2-1; possibly TRBD2 for D (5 bases). The ends were cut back, 3 bases at V and 0 bases at J, with 9 bases in the middle. Germline V gene sequence: CDR1 MNHEY, CDR2 SMNVEV (reference sequence). The CDR3 extends over 15 amino acids. CDR3 DNA sequence: TGTGCCAGCAGTTTTAACGCGGGCTCCTACAATGAGCAGTTCTTC. As protein: CASSFNAGSYNEQFF.